The rows below give T cell receptor beta chains drawn from one sample of a study of cytomegalovirus exposure and HLA in healthy donors. Some clones are missing from TCRdb's copy, which holds only in-frame ones; the method was immunoSEQ multiplex PCR. Of 100,000 or so clones listed, 76% were seen once; the top ten hold 7.5% to 9%. Sequenced material: PBMCs. Source of these receptors: a man aged 40-49 years in good health and CMV-seropositive. Both conserved end residues are part of each CDR3. A D gene is named only where the DNA matches it firmly. Size tells how often a clone was seen (once, few, many) or the class of an expanded clone, and some rows leave it out.

clone_size: -
v_call: TRBV25-1
j_call: TRBJ2-1
d_call: TRBD1
cdr3_aa: CASSEPGTGSYNEQFF
cdr3_nt: TGTGCCAGCAGTGAACCCGGGACAGGGTCCTACAATGAGCAGTTCTTC

clone_size: -
v_call: TRBV7-2
j_call: TRBJ2-3
d_call: TRBD2
cdr3_aa: CASSLALAGASDTQYF
cdr3_nt: TGTGCCAGCAGCTTAGCTCTAGCGGGAGCCTCAGATACGCAGTATTTT

clone_size: -
v_call: TRBV4-2
j_call: TRBJ1-4
d_call: -
cdr3_aa: CASSQEGQGNEKLFF
cdr3_nt: TGTGCCAGCAGCCAAGAAGGCCAGGGGAATGAAAAACTGTTTTTT

clone_size: -
v_call: TRBV5-4
j_call: TRBJ1-6
d_call: TRBD1
cdr3_aa: CASSSGGDRGNSPLHF
cdr3_nt: TGTGCCAGCAGCTCCGGAGGGGACAGGGGAAATTCACCCCTCCACTTT

clone_size: once
v_call: TRBV11-1
j_call: TRBJ2-7
d_call: TRBD2
cdr3_aa: CASSFGTSVGEQYF
cdr3_nt: TGTGCCAGCAGCTTCGGGACTAGCGTAGGCGAGCAGTACTTC

clone_size: -
v_call: TRBV2
j_call: TRBJ2-3
d_call: TRBD1
cdr3_aa: CASSHGTATDTQYF
cdr3_nt: TGTGCCAGCAGCCACGGGACAGCCACAGATACGCAGTATTTT

clone_size: -
v_call: TRBV5-6
j_call: TRBJ1-6
d_call: TRBD1
cdr3_aa: CASSFGDRGGSPLHF
cdr3_nt: TGTGCCAGCAGCTTCGGGGACAGGGGAGGTTCACCCCTCCACTTT

clone_size: -
v_call: TRBV9
j_call: TRBJ1-6
d_call: -
cdr3_aa: CASSPRENSPLHF
cdr3_nt: TGTGCCAGCAGCCCGCGAGAGAATTCACCCCTCCACTTT

clone_size: -
v_call: TRBV7-9
j_call: TRBJ2-2
d_call: TRBD2
cdr3_aa: CASSPPAGVTDTGELFF
cdr3_nt: TGTGCCAGCAGTCCCCCGGCGGGAGTAACGGACACCGGGGAGCTGTTTTTT

clone_size: -
v_call: TRBV4-2
j_call: TRBJ2-7
d_call: TRBD2
cdr3_aa: CASSHIGGNNEQYF
cdr3_nt: TGTGCCAGCAGCCACATCGGGGGGAACAACGAGCAGTACTTC

clone_size: -
v_call: TRBV11-3
j_call: TRBJ2-5
d_call: -
cdr3_aa: CASSLIEGQETQYF
cdr3_nt: TGTGCCAGCAGCTTGATCGAGGGTCAAGAGACCCAGTACTTC

clone_size: few
v_call: TRBV7-9
j_call: TRBJ1-6
d_call: -
cdr3_aa: CASSLDTGIRNSPLHF
cdr3_nt: TGTGCCAGCAGCTTAGATACGGGGATACGTAATTCACCCCTCCACTTT

clone_size: -
v_call: TRBV19
j_call: TRBJ1-1
d_call: -
cdr3_aa: CASSISTGNTEAFF
cdr3_nt: TGTGCCAGTAGTATATCGACGGGGAACACTGAAGCTTTCTTT

clone_size: few
v_call: TRBV4-2
j_call: TRBJ1-2
d_call: -
cdr3_aa: CASSQPTGLGYTF
cdr3_nt: TGTGCCAGCAGCCAACCTACAGGGCTGGGCTACACCTTC

clone_size: few
v_call: TRBV7-8
j_call: TRBJ1-5
d_call: -
cdr3_aa: CASSSPSSGVNQPQHF
cdr3_nt: TGTGCCAGCAGCTCCCCCAGCTCGGGAGTCAATCAGCCCCAGCATTTT

clone_size: -
v_call: TRBV4-1
j_call: TRBJ2-1
d_call: TRBD2
cdr3_aa: CASSQVPGLAGGLPYNEQFF
cdr3_nt: TGCGCCAGCAGCCAAGTTCCGGGACTAGCGGGAGGCCTACCCTACAATGAGCAGTTCTTC

clone_size: -
v_call: TRBV28
j_call: TRBJ1-6
d_call: -
cdr3_aa: CASSRRSAPLHF
cdr3_nt: TGTGCCAGCAGCCGGAGATCCGCGCCCCTCCACTTT

clone_size: -
v_call: TRBV5-3
j_call: TRBJ2-7
d_call: -
cdr3_aa: CARSLAWRHFYEQYF
cdr3_nt: TGTGCCAGAAGCTTGGCCTGGAGGCATTTCTACGAGCAGTACTTC

clone_size: -
v_call: TRBV18
j_call: TRBJ2-7
d_call: -
cdr3_aa: CASSPVSTYSYEQYF
cdr3_nt: TGTGCCAGCTCACCAGTTTCTACTTACTCCTACGAGCAGTACTTC

clone_size: once
v_call: TRBV11-3
j_call: TRBJ1-1
d_call: TRBD1
cdr3_aa: CASSAIGGKNTEAFF
cdr3_nt: TGTGCCAGCAGCGCTATAGGGGGCAAGAACACTGAAGCTTTCTTT

clone_size: -
v_call: TRBV9
j_call: TRBJ2-5
d_call: TRBD2
cdr3_aa: CASSTTSGGGGETQYF
cdr3_nt: TGTGCCAGCAGCACCACTAGCGGGGGGGGAGGGGAGACCCAGTACTTC

clone_size: -
v_call: TRBV11-2
j_call: TRBJ1-2
d_call: -
cdr3_aa: CASSASREGYTF
cdr3_nt: TGTGCCAGCAGCGCCTCTAGGGAGGGCTACACCTTC

clone_size: -
v_call: TRBV7-3
j_call: TRBJ2-7
d_call: -
cdr3_aa: CASNKFAQDYTYEQYF
cdr3_nt: TGTGCCAGCAACAAATTTGCCCAGGATTACACCTACGAGCAGTACTTC

clone_size: -
v_call: TRBV28
j_call: TRBJ1-2
d_call: -
cdr3_aa: CASRRIGGFYGYTF
cdr3_nt: TGTGCCAGCAGGCGAATAGGCGGTTTCTATGGCTACACCTTC

clone_size: few
v_call: TRBV18
j_call: TRBJ1-2
d_call: TRBD1
cdr3_aa: CASSPLQGAGGYTF
cdr3_nt: TGTGCCAGCTCACCATTACAGGGGGCCGGTGGCTACACCTTC

clone_size: -
v_call: TRBV11-3
j_call: TRBJ2-2
d_call: -
cdr3_aa: CASSPRDRKSNTGELFF
cdr3_nt: TGTGCCAGCAGCCCGCGGGACAGAAAATCGAACACCGGGGAGCTGTTTTTT

clone_size: -
v_call: TRBV29-1
j_call: TRBJ2-3
d_call: TRBD2
cdr3_aa: CSVEPSGGPSTDTQYF
cdr3_nt: TGCAGCGTTGAGCCCAGCGGGGGCCCTAGCACAGATACGCAGTATTTT

clone_size: -
v_call: TRBV9
j_call: TRBJ2-3
d_call: TRBD2
cdr3_aa: CASSLSGSGDTQYF
cdr3_nt: TGTGCCAGCAGTCTTAGCGGGAGCGGAGATACGCAGTATTTT

clone_size: -
v_call: TRBV7-2
j_call: TRBJ2-7
d_call: TRBD2
cdr3_aa: CASSPRGKPTYEQYF
cdr3_nt: TGTGCCAGCAGCCCGCGGGGGAAACCTACCTACGAGCAGTACTTC

clone_size: -
v_call: TRBV7-3
j_call: TRBJ2-3
d_call: -
cdr3_aa: CASSLKRPGDTQYF
cdr3_nt: TGTGCCAGCAGCCTTAAGCGGCCGGGCGATACGCAGTATTTT

clone_size: -
v_call: TRBV19
j_call: TRBJ1-2
d_call: -
cdr3_aa: CASSTQGDYGYTF
cdr3_nt: TGTGCCAGTAGCACACAAGGGGACTATGGCTACACCTTC

clone_size: -
v_call: TRBV19
j_call: TRBJ1-4
d_call: -
cdr3_aa: CASSVGWSNEKLFF
cdr3_nt: TGTGCCAGTAGCGTGGGCTGGTCTAATGAAAAACTGTTTTTT

clone_size: -
v_call: TRBV6-5
j_call: TRBJ2-7
d_call: TRBD1
cdr3_aa: CASRTGEISYEQYF
cdr3_nt: TGTGCCAGCAGAACAGGGGAGATATCCTACGAGCAGTACTTC

clone_size: -
v_call: TRBV7-2
j_call: TRBJ2-3
d_call: -
cdr3_aa: CASSLLRNTQYF
cdr3_nt: TGTGCCAGCAGCTTACTGAGGAATACGCAGTATTTT

clone_size: -
v_call: TRBV6-1
j_call: TRBJ2-3
d_call: TRBD1
cdr3_aa: CASSVPGQGGPDTQYF
cdr3_nt: TGTGCCAGCAGTGTCCCGGGACAGGGAGGACCAGATACGCAGTATTTT

clone_size: -
v_call: TRBV19
j_call: TRBJ2-7
d_call: TRBD2
cdr3_aa: CASGGFYEQYF
cdr3_nt: TGTGCCAGCGGGGGGTTCTACGAGCAGTACTTC

clone_size: few
v_call: TRBV11-3
j_call: TRBJ2-5
d_call: TRBD1
cdr3_aa: CASSSAFWDRGVGETQYF
cdr3_nt: TGTGCCAGCAGCTCCGCGTTTTGGGACAGGGGAGTTGGAGAGACCCAGTACTTC

clone_size: few
v_call: TRBV11-3
j_call: TRBJ2-7
d_call: -
cdr3_aa: CASSFRTGNYEQYF
cdr3_nt: TGTGCCAGCAGCTTCCGGACTGGGAACTACGAGCAGTACTTC

clone_size: -
v_call: TRBV10-1
j_call: TRBJ2-3
d_call: TRBD1
cdr3_aa: CASSEKDRATDTQYF
cdr3_nt: TGCGCCAGCAGTGAGAAGGACAGGGCCACAGATACGCAGTATTTT

clone_size: few
v_call: TRBV2
j_call: TRBJ2-7
d_call: -
cdr3_aa: CASSEGPGPIYEQYF
cdr3_nt: TGTGCCAGCAGTGAGGGTCCGGGTCCCATCTACGAGCAGTACTTC